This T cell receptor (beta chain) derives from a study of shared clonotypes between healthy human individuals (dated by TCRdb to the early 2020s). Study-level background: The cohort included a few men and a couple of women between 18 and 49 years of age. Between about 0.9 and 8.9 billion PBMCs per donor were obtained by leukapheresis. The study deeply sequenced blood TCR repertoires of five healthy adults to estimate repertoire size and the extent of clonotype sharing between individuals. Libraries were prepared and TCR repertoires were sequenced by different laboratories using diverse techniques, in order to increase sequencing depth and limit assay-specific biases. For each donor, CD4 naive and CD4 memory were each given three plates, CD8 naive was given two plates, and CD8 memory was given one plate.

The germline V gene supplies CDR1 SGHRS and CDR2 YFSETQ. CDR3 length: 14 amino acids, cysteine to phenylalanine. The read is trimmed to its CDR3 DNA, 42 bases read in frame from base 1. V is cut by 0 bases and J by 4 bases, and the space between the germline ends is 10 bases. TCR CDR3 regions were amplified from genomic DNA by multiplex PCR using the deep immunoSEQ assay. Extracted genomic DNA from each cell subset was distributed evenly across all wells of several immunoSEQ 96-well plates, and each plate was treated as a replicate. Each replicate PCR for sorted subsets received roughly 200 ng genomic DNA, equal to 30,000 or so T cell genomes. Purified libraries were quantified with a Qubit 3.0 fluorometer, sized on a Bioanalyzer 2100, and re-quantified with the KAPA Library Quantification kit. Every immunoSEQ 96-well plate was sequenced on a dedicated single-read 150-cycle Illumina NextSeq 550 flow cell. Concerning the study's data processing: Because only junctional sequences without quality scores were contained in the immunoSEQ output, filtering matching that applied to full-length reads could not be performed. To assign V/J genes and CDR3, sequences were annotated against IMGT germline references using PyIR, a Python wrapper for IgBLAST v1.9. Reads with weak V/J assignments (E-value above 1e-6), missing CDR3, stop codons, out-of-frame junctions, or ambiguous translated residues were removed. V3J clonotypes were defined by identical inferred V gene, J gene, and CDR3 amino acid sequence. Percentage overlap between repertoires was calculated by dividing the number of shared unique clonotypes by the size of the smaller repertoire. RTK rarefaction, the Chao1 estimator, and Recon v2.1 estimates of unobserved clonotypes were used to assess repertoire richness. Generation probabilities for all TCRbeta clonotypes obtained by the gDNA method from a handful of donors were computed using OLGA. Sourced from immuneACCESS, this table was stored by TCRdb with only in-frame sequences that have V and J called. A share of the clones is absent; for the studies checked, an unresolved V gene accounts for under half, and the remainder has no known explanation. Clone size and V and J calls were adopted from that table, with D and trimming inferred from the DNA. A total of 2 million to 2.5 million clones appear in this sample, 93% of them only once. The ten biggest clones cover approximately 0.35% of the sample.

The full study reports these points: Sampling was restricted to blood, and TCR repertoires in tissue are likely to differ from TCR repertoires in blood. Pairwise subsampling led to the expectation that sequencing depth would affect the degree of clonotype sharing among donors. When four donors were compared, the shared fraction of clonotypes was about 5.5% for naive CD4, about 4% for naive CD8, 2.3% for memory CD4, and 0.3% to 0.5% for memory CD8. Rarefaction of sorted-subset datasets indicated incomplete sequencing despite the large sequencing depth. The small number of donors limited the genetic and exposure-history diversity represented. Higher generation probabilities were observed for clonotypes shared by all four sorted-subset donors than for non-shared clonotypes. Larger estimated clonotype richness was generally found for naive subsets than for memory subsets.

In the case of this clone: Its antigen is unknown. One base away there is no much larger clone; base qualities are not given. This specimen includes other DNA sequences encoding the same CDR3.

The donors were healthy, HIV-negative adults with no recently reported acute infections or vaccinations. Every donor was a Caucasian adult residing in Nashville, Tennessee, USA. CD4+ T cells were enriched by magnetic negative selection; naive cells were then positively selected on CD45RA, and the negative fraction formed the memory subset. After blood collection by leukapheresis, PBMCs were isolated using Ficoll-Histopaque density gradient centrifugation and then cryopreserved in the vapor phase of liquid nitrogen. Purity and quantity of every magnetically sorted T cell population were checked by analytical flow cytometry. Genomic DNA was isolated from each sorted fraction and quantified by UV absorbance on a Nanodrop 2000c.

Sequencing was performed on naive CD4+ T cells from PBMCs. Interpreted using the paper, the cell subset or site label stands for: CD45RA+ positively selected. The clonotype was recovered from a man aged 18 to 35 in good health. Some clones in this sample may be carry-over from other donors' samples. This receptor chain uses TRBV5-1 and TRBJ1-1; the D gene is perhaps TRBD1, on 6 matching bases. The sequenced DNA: TGCGCCAGCAGCTTGGGGGGGCCTGGCACTGAAGCTTTCTTT. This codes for CASSLGGPGTEAFF. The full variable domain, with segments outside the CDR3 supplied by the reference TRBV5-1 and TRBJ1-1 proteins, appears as KAGVTQTPRYLIKTRGQQVTLSCSPISGHRSVSWYQQTPGQGLQFLFEYFSETQRNKGNFPGRFSGRQFSNSRSEMNVSTLELGDSALYLCASSLGGPGTEAFFGQGTRLTVV.